The 21 T cell receptor beta chains presented below share a single source sample, sequenced in a study of cytomegalovirus exposure and HLA in healthy donors (dated by TCRdb to 2016 to 2017). The library was prepared using the immunoSEQ multiplex PCR assay. A mixture of 60 forward primers for TCR Vbeta segments and 13 reverse primers for TCR Jbeta segments was used in the multiplex PCR. TCRdb carries this immuneACCESS record with in-frame sequences only. Its versions omit some clonotypes, under half of them owing to an unresolved V gene in the studies checked, with the rest unexplained. For this sample the table gives approximately 170,000 clones, of which just under 75% were detected only once. The top ten clones comprise more than 4% of the sample. The specimen sequenced was PBMCs. These receptors came from a man aged 30-40 years in good health and CMV-seropositive.

This clone showed up just a few times. The V gene is TRBV6-5, the J gene TRBJ2-3; D not resolved. Germline V gene sequence: CDR1 MNHEY, CDR2 SVGAGI. Trimming cost V 4 bases and J 0 bases, with 8 bases left between them. CDR3 length: 14 amino acids. This chain's CDR3 is CASSSGPSTDTQYF. The CDR3 nucleotides read TGTGCCAGCAGTTCCGGTCCTAGCACAGATACGCAGTATTTT.

The chain joins TRBV5-4 to TRBJ2-7; the match to TRBD1 covers 10 bases. This CDR3 has 15 residues. The junction had 1 base not matched to a gene; V was cut back by 1 base and J by 0 bases. Germline CDR1 is SGHNT and CDR2 is YYREEE (reference sequence). CDR3 bases: TGTGCCAGCAGCTTGAGGACAGGGGGCTCCTACGAGCAGTACTTC. Translated, it gives CASSLRTGGSYEQYF.

V usage is TRBV11-2 and J usage is TRBJ1-1; TRBD1 matches 7 bases. The CDR3 spans 13 residues. V dropped 5 bases and J dropped 6; count of bases not matched to a gene: 6. Germline V gene data show CDR1 as SGHAT and CDR2 as FQNNGV. CDR3 sequence reads: CASSGAGGSEAFF. The CDR3 coding sequence is TGTGCCAGCAGCGGGGCAGGGGGTTCTGAAGCTTTCTTT. Filled out from reference TRBV11-2 and TRBJ1-1, the complete variable domain reads EAGVAQSPRYKIIEKRQSVAFWCNPISGHATLYWYQQILGQGPKLLIQFQNNGVVDDSQLPKDRFSAERLKGVDSTLKIQPAKLEDSAVYLCASSGAGGSEAFFGQGTRLTVV.

This chain links TRBV10-3 with TRBJ1-5; 8 positions match TRBD1. The CDR3 is made up of 14 amino acids. V lost 6 bases to trimming and J lost 5 bases; unmatched junction nucleotides: 6. The V gene's germline CDR1 is ENHRY and CDR2 SYGVKD. The CDR3 region has the DNA TGTGCCATCAGCCCAGGACAGGGAGATCAGCCCCAGCATTTT. It codes for CAISPGQGDQPQHF.

The rearrangement uses TRBV21-1 and TRBJ2-2; TRBD2 is the table's D call and was not checked against the DNA. TRBV21-1 constitutes a pseudogene. The CDR3 is 14 residues long. The CDR3 is CASPSGSDTGELFF. The CDR3 DNA reads TGTGCCAGCCCGAGCGGGAGCGACACCGGGGAGCTGTTTTTT.

V and J are TRBV5-1 and TRBJ2-1; 11 bases agree with TRBD2. The CDR3 covers 18 residues. The ends lost 3 bases at V and 4 bases at J; junction bases unmatched: 12. CDR1 is SGHRS and CDR2 is YFSETQ in the germline V gene. The CDR3 DNA reads TGCGCCAGCAGCTCCTCCATGACTAGCGGGAAGACTTACAATGAGCAGTTCTTC. It specifies CASSSSMTSGKTYNEQFF.

This chain uses TRBV2 with TRBJ1-5; tentative D call: TRBD1 (5 bases). The CDR3 is 14 amino acids. CDR1 is SNHLY and CDR2 is FYNNEI in the germline V gene. V was trimmed by 0 bases and J by 5 bases, leaving 8 bases between them. This chain's CDR3 is CASSEAVRDQPQHF. Here the CDR3 DNA reads TGTGCCAGCAGTGAAGCAGTCAGGGATCAGCCCCAGCATTTT.

The J gene is TRBJ2-2, the V gene TRBV4-3; D remains unclear. Germline CDR1 and CDR2: LGHNA and YSLEER. V shed 0 bases and J shed 4 bases, with 6 bases lying between them. CDR3 length equals 14 residues. The CDR3 sequence: CASSQETFTGELFF. In DNA, the CDR3 is TGCGCCAGCAGCCAAGAAACTTTCACCGGGGAGCTGTTTTTT.

The V gene is TRBV14, the J gene TRBJ2-1, with D possibly matching TRBD2 (6 bases). CDR3 length: 18 amino acids. The V and J ends lost 0 bases and 6 bases respectively, with 21 bases between them. CDR1 and CDR2 (germline): SGHDN, FVKESK. Here the CDR3 reads CASSQDRFGSEGINEQFF. CDR3 coding DNA: TGTGCCAGCAGCCAAGATCGTTTCGGGTCGGAGGGCATCAATGAGCAGTTCTTC. Complete variable domain (other parts from reference TRBV14 and TRBJ2-1): EAGVTQFPSHSVIEKGQTVTLRCDPISGHDNLYWYRRVMGKEIKFLLHFVKESKQDESGMPNNRFLAERTGGTYSTLKVQPAELEDSGVYFCASSQDRFGSEGINEQFFGPGTRLTVL.

This clone appeared once. J is TRBJ1-2 and V is TRBV25-1, with 8 nucleotides matching TRBD1. After removal of 8 bases from V and 5 bases from J, the junction contained 4 bases not matched to a gene. This CDR3 spans 12 amino acids. Germline V lookup: CDR1 MGHDK, CDR2 SYGVNS. CDR3 amino acids: CASEDREYGYTF. DNA for the CDR3: TGTGCCAGCGAGGACAGGGAGTATGGCTACACCTTC.

This clone was seen only once. The DNA for the CDR3 is TGTGCCAGCAGTTTATTTCGGGGCTCCTACGAGCAGTACTTC. Residues: CASSLFRGSYEQYF. The chain uses TRBV27 and TRBJ2-7, with D possibly TRBD2 on 5 matching bases. Per germline, CDR1 MNHEY and CDR2 SMNVEV (reference sequence). The CDR3 totals 14 residues. Deletions cut 1 base from V and 0 bases from J, with 7 bases between.

The chain uses TRBV18 and TRBJ2-2, with TRBD2 as a possible D gene (6 bases). The germline CDR1 and CDR2 sequences are KGHSH and LQKENI. This CDR3 spans 14 amino acids. The V end was cut by 5 bases, the J end by 7 bases, with 14 bases between. CDR3 amino acids: CASSSRDGSGELFF. The DNA for the CDR3 is TGTGCCAGCTCATCCAGGGACGGGAGCGGGGAGCTGTTTTTT.

The chain has TRBV14 and TRBJ1-2; D may be TRBD1 (5 bases). The CDR3 sequence is 14 residues long. The V end lost 0 bases, the J end lost 6 bases, and 11 bases lay between the germline ends. The germline V gene encodes CDR1 SGHDN and CDR2 FVKESK. CDR3 DNA sequence: TGTGCCAGCAGCCAAGAATTGACAGCCCATGGCTACACCTTC. This translates into CASSQELTAHGYTF.

This clone is a singleton in its sample. The rearrangement uses TRBV10-3 and TRBJ1-2, with TRBD1 identical over 7 bases. V gave up 0 bases and J gave up 4 bases; unmatched junction bases: 2. This CDR3 region has 14 residues. Germline lookup yields CDR1 ENHRY and CDR2 SYGVKD. The CDR3 protein is CAISESRDSYGYTF. CDR3 nucleotide sequence: TGTGCCATCAGTGAGTCGAGGGACAGCTATGGCTACACCTTC.

This chain uses TRBV7-2 with TRBJ1-4; a weak D match, TRBD1 (5 bases). This CDR3 comprises 14 residues. Trimming pared 5 bases from V and 0 bases from J, leaving 7 bases between. Germline CDR1 reads SGHTA; CDR2 reads FQGNSA. For the CDR3, the DNA is TGTGCCAGCAGCAGGGGTTCAACTAATGAAAAACTGTTTTTT. Translation gives CASSRGSTNEKLFF.

This clone occurred once. The chain links TRBV28 to TRBJ2-2; the match to TRBD2 covers 7 bases. This CDR3 has 15 amino acids. CDR1 is MDHEN, CDR2 SYDVKM, per germline. With 8 bases clipped from V and 0 bases from J, the junction kept 6 bases outside the gene matches. The CDR3 DNA sequence: TGTGCCAGCCAACAAGCGGGAACGAACACCGGGGAGCTGTTTTTT. It codes for CASQQAGTNTGELFF.

This clone was found a few times. This chain links TRBV5-1 with TRBJ2-7; 10 bases line up with TRBD2. This CDR3 spans 16 amino acids. The V and J ends lost 4 bases and 5 bases, in that order; junction bases with no gene match: 12. CDR1 and CDR2 (germline): SGHRS, YFSETQ. The CDR3 bases are TGCGCCAGCAGCACACAACCTAGCGGGAGCAAAAACGAGCAGTACTTC. The encoded protein is CASSTQPSGSKNEQYF.

The chain combines TRBV28 with TRBJ2-7; TRBD1 might be the D (6 bases). The germline V and J ends were trimmed by 2 bases and 5 bases, with 19 bases remaining between them. The germline V gene encodes CDR1 MDHEN and CDR2 SYDVKM. The CDR3 runs to 16 residues. CDR3 in amino acids: CASSLNPGQTRHEQYF. The CDR3 DNA sequence: TGTGCCAGCAGTTTAAATCCCGGACAGACTCGGCACGAGCAGTACTTC.

For this clone: The sample carries other DNA sequences with the same CDR3. This chain joins TRBV5-6 and TRBJ2-7, with 11 nucleotides matching TRBD1. J gave up 6 bases and V 2 bases, and 4 bases lay outside the gene matches. CDR1 SGHDT and CDR2 YYEEEE come from the germline V gene. The CDR3 totals 14 residues. CDR3 sequence: CASSLGQGAREQYF. For the CDR3, the DNA is TGTGCCAGCAGCTTAGGACAGGGGGCTCGCGAGCAGTACTTC.

This clone was found once. This rearrangement joins TRBV11-3 to TRBJ2-2; D is possibly TRBD2 (5 bases). Per the germline V gene, CDR1 is SGHNT and CDR2 is YENEEA. The CDR3 extends over 16 amino acids. The V end was cut by 4 bases, the J end by 3 bases, with 15 bases between. The CDR3 region is CASSSTPGIDTGELFF. The CDR3 DNA is TGTGCCAGCAGCTCGACCCCCGGGATAGACACCGGGGAGCTGTTTTTT.

The gene calls are TRBV6-5 and TRBJ1-5; D gene ambiguous. The germline V and J ends were trimmed by 2 bases and 4 bases, with 6 bases remaining between them. CDR3 length: 13 residues. Germline CDR1 MNHEY, CDR2 SVGAGI. The CDR3 coding sequence is TGTGCCAGCAGTTACGGGCTGAATCAGCCCCAGCATTTT. This gives the protein CASSYGLNQPQHF.